This TCR beta chain was sequenced for a study of T cells in localized non-small cell lung cancer. Study outcomes and limitations: Tumor showed lower T cell clonality than uninvolved adjacent lung, where it was highest. Longer overall survival accompanied higher blood T cell density.

Comments on this clone: Its antigen is unknown.

Method: immunoSEQ multiplex PCR; TCRdb's copy keeps in-frame clones and lacks some. Of around 21,000 clones listed, around 90% are singletons. The clonotype was recovered from a male donor at least 60 years old with stage I squamous cell lung carcinoma. The specimen comprised peripheral blood, sampled before any cancer treatment.

CDR3 bases: TGTGCCAGCAGTCAACTCAAGGAGACTCAGCCCCAGCATTTT. Translating gives CASSQLKETQPQHF. V usage is TRBV27 and J usage is TRBJ1-5; D remains unclear. Trimming cost V 5 bases and J 6 bases, with 14 bases left between them. Per germline, CDR1 MNHEY and CDR2 SMNVEV (reference sequence). This CDR3 comprises 14 residues.